The following is a T cell receptor (beta chain) sequence with its context. This receptor's antigen is unknown. The sample holds no much larger clone one base away, and base qualities are not on file. The Qiagen DNeasy kit was used to extract genomic DNA both from unsorted PBMCs and from the negatively selected CD4+ and CD8+ fractions. TCR beta CDR3 regions were amplified by immunoSEQ multiplex PCR using primers annealing to V and J segments. A synthetic immune receptor repertoire was used to minimize amplification bias, and any residual bias was removed computationally once sequencing was done. Under the source paper's analysis protocol: Repertoire diversity was quantified as the Shannon entropy index using custom Python scripts. The unsorted, CD4+ and CD8+ repertoires were each analyzed separately, with the exception of combined analyses, where CD4+ and CD8+ sequences were merged in silico. In TCRdb, the immuneACCESS table is reduced to in-frame sequences with V and J assigned. These tables do not hold every clone; where another copy was compared, an unresolved V gene accounts for under half, and the others remain unexplained. The V and J calls and clone size were taken over from that table, and D and trimming were inferred from the DNA. This sample holds around 15,000 clones; around 93% were observed only once. Jointly, the top ten make up approximately 0.51% of the sample.

Looking up the germline V gene (reference sequence) yields CDR1 GTSNPN and CDR2 SVGIG. The junction shows trimming of 0 bases on V and 0 bases on J, plus 12 bases between the germline ends. From the cysteine up to the phenylalanine, the CDR3 has a length of 16 residues. Just CDR3 DNA is preserved here, 48 bases in frame from base 1. The time point label here, explained by the study, means: newly diagnosed, previously untreated cHL patient sample. Using a Miltenyi CD4+ T cell isolation kit, CD4+ T cells were purified from thawed PBMCs through magnetic negative selection. As a comparison group for the relapsed/refractory trial patients, PBMCs from patients with newly diagnosed, previously untreated classical Hodgkin lymphoma were sequenced. After peripheral blood was drawn into 8 mL Vacutainer Cell Preparation Tubes, PBMCs were isolated by centrifugation and then cryopreserved. Purified CD4+ and CD8+ fractions were prepared only for cases where an additional PBMC sample was available. Magnetically labelled cells were removed on LS columns in a quadroMACS separator, and the flow-through was collected as the purified fraction.

The data belong to a study of PD-1 blockade in classical Hodgkin lymphoma (TCRdb year 2020). General notes on the study: To define a peripheral blood immune signature of response to PD-1 blockade in classical Hodgkin lymphoma, the study combined TCR beta sequencing with CyTOF.

The study at large found these results: The study covered only a single clinical trial cohort, and the causes of the repertoire differences, possibly disease activity or prior therapy, were still not defined. Baseline TCR diversity was reported as lower in newly diagnosed patients than in healthy donors, and lower still in relapsed/refractory patients.

The sequence joins TRBV30 to TRBJ1-5, with the identity of the D gene unclear. Sample: CD4+ T cells from blood. The receptor was derived from a human donor with classical Hodgkin lymphoma. The nucleotides are TGTGCCTGGAGTGTCCCGGCCGGACTTAGCAATCAGCCCCAGCATTTT. Translated, it gives CAWSVPAGLSNQPQHF.